Reported below is one TCR beta chain. There are many counts of this clonotype. Its binding antigen is unknown. Within one base of it there is no much larger clone, and no base qualities were kept. The data were obtained in a study of T cells after yellow fever vaccination (dated by TCRdb to between 2018 and 2021). About the study as a whole: Libraries from fractions with low cell numbers were prepared with the SMART-Seq v4 Ultra Low Input RNA kit. To track T-cell clones before and after primary and booster YFV17D yellow fever vaccination, bulk TCR alpha and beta repertoires were sequenced longitudinally. Two healthy male donors, one aged 18 to 30 and one aged 30 to 40 years, made up the cohort. Bulk PBMC replicates and cell subsets were isolated from blood drawn at multiple timepoints before and after both primary and secondary immunization. The paper as a whole reports these results and caveats: The secondary T-cell response was weaker than the primary response but faster, peaking on day 5 instead of day 15. FACS-sorted repertoires could contain abundant contaminating clonotypes from the bulk population, so computational filtering was required. A small share of clonotypes was detected in both CD4 and CD8 compartments, with the overlap likely arising from convergent recombination. After the booster, most clones that had expanded after primary vaccination were detected again (nearly 98% of CD4 and around nine tenths of CD8), suggesting broad maintenance of memory. Because the study included only two donors, the extent to which the findings can be generalized is limited.

Germline trimming: 9 bases from V, 0 bases from J; junction bases outside gene matches: 12. The CDR1 and CDR2 encoded by the germline V gene are KGHDR and SFDVKD. Including cysteine and phenylalanine, the CDR3 has 16 amino acids. The sequence is cut down to CDR3 DNA, 48 bases in frame from base 1. Instrument on record: Illumina NovaSeq 6000. TCR cDNA was synthesized by 5'RACE template switching, which introduced a universal primer site and unique molecular identifiers. Priming for cDNA synthesis came from both the TCR alpha and TCR beta constant segments. Two PCR steps were used to amplify libraries, with sample barcodes and sequencing adapters being added in the second step. Libraries were sequenced on Illumina HiSeq 2500 (2x100 bp) or NovaSeq (2x150 bp). Per the authors' processing: Demultiplexing of reads and collapsing into UMI consensus sequences were performed with MIGEC, and V(D)J alignment was carried out with MiXCR. Vaccine-responding clonotypes were identified with edgeR using replicate PBMC samples, with FDR below 0.01 and a log2 fold change above 5 up to day 15 being required. Each bulk clonotype received a CD4 or CD8 identity based on whether the sequenced CD4 or CD8 repertoire contained that clonotype at higher abundance. TCRdb cleaned the public reads at Q25 with fastp, built clones with MiXCR and kept in-frame beta chains. One record per CDR3 amino acid sequence lists the most common genes and DNA. It is TCRdb's table, rather than the study itself, that gives the V and J calls and clone size. The sample data list 250,000 to 350,000 distinct CDR3 sequences, and around 4.3% of these were observed just once. The ten largest clones capture just under 20% of the sample.

Reading the label with the study, this specimen's treatment or condition is: live attenuated yellow fever vaccine strain. At each blood-draw timepoint, two biological replicates of bulk PBMCs were collected. A standard Ficoll-Paque protocol was used to isolate PBMCs from peripheral blood. TriZol was used to extract RNA from bulk PBMCs, from CD4 and CD8 fractions, and from dextramer-positive and dextramer-negative fractions. The rearrangement combines TRBV24-1 with TRBJ2-7; 8 of the junction bases match TRBD1. The material sequenced was PBMCs, taken 15 days after the yellow fever booster vaccination. This receptor was obtained from a man younger than 30 who received the YFV17D yellow fever vaccine. The CDR3 corresponds to CATLLTGTGSSYEQYF. The nucleotide sequence reads TGTGCCACCCTCCTCACCGGGACAGGTAGCTCCTACGAGCAGTACTTC.